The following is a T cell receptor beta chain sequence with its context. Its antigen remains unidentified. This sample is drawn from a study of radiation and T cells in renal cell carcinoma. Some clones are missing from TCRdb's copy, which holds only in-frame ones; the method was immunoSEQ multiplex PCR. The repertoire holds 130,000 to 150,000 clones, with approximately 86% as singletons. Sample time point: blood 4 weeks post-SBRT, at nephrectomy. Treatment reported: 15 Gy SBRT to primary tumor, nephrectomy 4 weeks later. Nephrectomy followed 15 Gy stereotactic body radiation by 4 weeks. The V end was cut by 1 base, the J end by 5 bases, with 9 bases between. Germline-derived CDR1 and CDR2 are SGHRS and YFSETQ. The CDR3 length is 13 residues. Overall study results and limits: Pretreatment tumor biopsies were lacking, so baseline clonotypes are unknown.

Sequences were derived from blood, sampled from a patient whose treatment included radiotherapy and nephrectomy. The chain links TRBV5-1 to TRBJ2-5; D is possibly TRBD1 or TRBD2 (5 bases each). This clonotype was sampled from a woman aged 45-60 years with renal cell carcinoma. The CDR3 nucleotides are TGCGCCAGCAGCTTGATGTGGGGGGAGACCCAGTACTTC. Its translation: CASSLMWGETQYF.